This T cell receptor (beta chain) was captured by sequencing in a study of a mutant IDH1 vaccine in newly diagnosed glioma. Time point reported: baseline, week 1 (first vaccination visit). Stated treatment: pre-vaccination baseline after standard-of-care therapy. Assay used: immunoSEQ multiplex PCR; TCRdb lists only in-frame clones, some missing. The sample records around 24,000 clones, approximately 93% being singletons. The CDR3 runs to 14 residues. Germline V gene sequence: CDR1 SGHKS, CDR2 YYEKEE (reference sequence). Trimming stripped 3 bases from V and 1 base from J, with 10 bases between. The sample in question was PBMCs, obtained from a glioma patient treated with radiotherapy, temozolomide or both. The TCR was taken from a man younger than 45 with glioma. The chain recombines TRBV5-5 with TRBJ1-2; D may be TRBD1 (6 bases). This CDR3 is CASSWTAINYGYTF. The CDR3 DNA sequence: TGTGCCAGCAGCTGGACAGCGATTAACTATGGCTACACCTTC.